This is a list of T cell receptor beta chains from one sample in a study of blood T cell repertoires in COVID-19. The data were produced by immunoSEQ multiplex PCR, yet TCRdb's version contains in-frame clones alone and is incomplete. The table includes about 140,000 clones, approximately 84% detected once. The sample consisted of peripheral blood. The receptors stem from a human donor in a cohort sampled during active COVID-19. CDR3s include the opening cysteine and the closing phenylalanine or tryptophan. A D gene is named only where the DNA matches it firmly. Clone sizes are given selectively: once, few, many, or a class where the clone is expanded.

>.|.|TRBV27|TRBJ2-2
TGTGCCAGCAGCCTCACCACCCGGGGGAGTGCCGGGGAGCTGTTTTTT
CASSLTTRGSAGELFF
>.|.|TRBV5-1|TRBJ1-4
TGCGCCAGCAGCTTGGTTGCAGGGAAGGTTGTTAAGGAAAAACTGTTTTTT
CASSLVAGKVVKEKLFF
>TRBD1|.|TRBV15|TRBJ2-5
TGTGCCACCAGCTGGGACAGGGACCAAGAGACCCAGTACTTC
CATSWDRDQETQYF
>TRBD1|.|TRBV27|TRBJ1-1
TGTGCCAGCAGTGGACAGGGAAAAGGTAATGCTGAAGCTTTCTTT
CASSGQGKGNAEAFF
>.|.|TRBV10-2|TRBJ1-5
TGCGCCAGCAGTGAGGCCGGGGATCAGCCCCAGCATTTT
CASSEAGDQPQHF
>TRBD2|.|TRBV5-1|TRBJ2-3
TGCGCCAGCAGCTTGGCCGGAGAAGCGGGGTGGGATACGCAGTATTTT
CASSLAGEAGWDTQYF
>TRBD1|.|TRBV19|TRBJ2-7
TGTGCCAGTAGTACCCTGGGACAGGGTGCCTACGAGCAGTACTTC
CASSTLGQGAYEQYF
>TRBD1|.|TRBV3-1/TRBV3-2|TRBJ2-5
TGTGCCAGCCGACAGGGCCAAGAGACCCAGTACTTC
CASRQGQETQYF
>.|.|TRBV7-2|TRBJ1-3
TGTGCCAGCAGCCCCACTGGAAACACCATATATTTT
CASSPTGNTIYF
>.|.|TRBV4-2|TRBJ1-4
TGTGCCAGCAGCCCCCTCGCGGGGACAACTAATGAAAAACTGTTTTTT
CASSPLAGTTNEKLFF
>TRBD2|.|TRBV7-2|TRBJ2-3
TGTGCCAGCAGCTTTCTAGCGGGGGGGCCCGATACGCAGTATTTT
CASSFLAGGPDTQYF
>TRBD1|.|TRBV19|TRBJ1-2
TGTGCCAGTACCATAGGACAGGGGGCTCGTGGCTACACCTTC
CASTIGQGARGYTF
>TRBD1|.|TRBV5-8|TRBJ1-1
TGTGCCAGCAGCTGGGGGACAGGGAGGACTGAAGCTTTCTTT
CASSWGTGRTEAFF
>TRBD1|once|TRBV10-3|TRBJ2-7
TGTGCCATCAGTGATACCAACAGGGGCAATAACTACGAGCAGTACTTC
CAISDTNRGNNYEQYF
>.|.|TRBV18|TRBJ2-1
TGTGCCAGCTCACCCTCCTTAGGACAGTACAATGAGCAGTTCTTC
CASSPSLGQYNEQFF
>TRBD1|.|TRBV19|TRBJ2-7
TGTGCCAGTAGTACAACCAGGGGGATAGGAAACGAGCAGTACTTC
CASSTTRGIGNEQYF
>.|.|TRBV6-5|TRBJ1-1
TGTGCCAGCAGTTACTCGAGTCGAAACACTGAAGCTTTCTTT
CASSYSSRNTEAFF
>TRBD1|.|TRBV7-9|TRBJ1-2
TGTGCCAGCAGCTGGGACAGTATTTATGGCTACACCTTC
CASSWDSIYGYTF
>.|.|TRBV11-2|TRBJ2-1
TGTGCCAGCAGCTCCCTTAACAATGAGCAGTTCTTC
CASSSLNNEQFF
>TRBD1|.|TRBV3-1/TRBV3-2|TRBJ2-2
TGTGCCAGCAGCCTCCGGACAGGGGGTTTGATCGGGGAGCTGTTTTTT
CASSLRTGGLIGELFF
>TRBD1|few|TRBV10-3|TRBJ2-3
TGTGCCACACTTCTAGAGGGGGCGAGCACAGATACGCAGTATTTT
CATLLEGASTDTQYF
>TRBD1|.|TRBV12-5|TRBJ2-7
TGTGCTAGTGGTCCCGGGACAGGGAGGGGCGAGCAGTACTTC
CASGPGTGRGEQYF
>.|.|TRBV5-1|TRBJ1-5
TGCGCCAGCAGACTCATTAATAGCAATCAGCCCCAGCATTTT
CASRLINSNQPQHF
>TRBD2|.|TRBV5-6|TRBJ2-7
TGTGCCAGCAGCTTGGTGAGCGGGGGGTTTAGGTACGAGCAGTACTTC
CASSLVSGGFRYEQYF
>.|few|TRBV11-2|TRBJ2-2
TGTGCCAGCAGCTTCTTCGTCTCTTCTGGGGAGCTGTTTTTT
CASSFFVSSGELFF
>.|.|TRBV29-1|TRBJ1-1
TGCAGCGTTGACAGGGGAAACACTGAAGCTTTCTTT
CSVDRGNTEAFF
>.|.|TRBV6-5|TRBJ1-3
TGTGCCAGCAGTATACAGGGAAGCTCTGGAAACACCATATATTTT
CASSIQGSSGNTIYF
>TRBD2|.|TRBV24-1|TRBJ2-1
TGTGCCACCAGTGCAAGCGGGGGCTACAATGAGCAGTTCTTC
CATSASGGYNEQFF
>.|.|TRBV6-1|TRBJ2-5
TGTGCCAGCAGTGAGAGCCCCGCGAAAGAGACCCAGTACTTC
CASSESPAKETQYF
>TRBD2|.|TRBV5-1|TRBJ2-5
TGCGCCAGCAGCACTGTATTCAGCGGGGGAGAGGAGACCCAGTACTTC
CASSTVFSGGEETQYF
>TRBD2|.|TRBV7-6|TRBJ2-7
TGTGCCAGCAGCTTAGCGCTGGCTAGCGGGGTATACGAGCAGTACTTC
CASSLALASGVYEQYF
>.|.|TRBV2|TRBJ1-1
TGTGCCAGCAGTGAGGCAGAAAACACTGAAGCTTTCTTT
CASSEAENTEAFF
>TRBD1|few|TRBV5-1|TRBJ1-5
TGCGCCAGCAGCGAGAGACAGGGGCCCCAGCATTTT
CASSERQGPQHF
>TRBD1|.|TRBV19|TRBJ1-5
TGTGCCAGTAGTGCGACAGGGGGCGATCAGCCCCAGCATTTT
CASSATGGDQPQHF
>TRBD1|.|TRBV6-2/TRBV6-3|TRBJ2-1
TGTGCCAGCAGTTACTCGTTTACCGGGACAGGGGCCAATGAGCAGTTCTTC
CASSYSFTGTGANEQFF
>.|.|TRBV5-1|TRBJ2-5
TGCGCCAGCAGCCCAGCGGGTACTTACCAAGAGACCCAGTACTTC
CASSPAGTYQETQYF
>TRBD2|.|TRBV9|TRBJ2-7
TGTGCCAGCAGCGGCCCTCCGGGGGGACTAGCGAACGAGCAGTACTTC
CASSGPPGGLANEQYF